This T cell receptor beta chain is drawn from a study of human T cells and chemical hapten exposure. In the study overall: Patch tests put 0.01% DPC on the upper back, read at 6 days. Women made up most patients, who had alopecia areata, totalis or universalis. Variation in per-sample TCR yields came mainly from small pooled library volume differences.

Stated time point: pre-sensitization, week 0. Treatment reported: therapeutic diphenylcyclopropenone sensitization with weekly scalp DPC. In TCRdb, the RACE reads were re-called with MiXCR into one record per CDR3 protein. Altogether some 98,000 distinct CDR3 sequences are present, 10% to 11% being singletons, with the ten largest covering about 3%. The CDR3 is 12 amino acids. From germline, CDR1 is DFQATT and CDR2 SNEGSKA (reference sequence). Between the trimmed V and J ends, which lost 8 bases and 1 base, there was a span of 10 bases. This clonotype turned up a few times. The chain carries TRBV20-1 and TRBJ2-3; D is uncertain. The source of this sequence is a woman aged 55-70 years with alopecia areata. Some clones in this sample may be carry-over from other donors' samples. The sequencing here drew on whole blood, taken in connection with sensitization to the hapten diphenylcyclopropenone (DPC). CDR3 sequence (DNA): TGCAGTCTTTCTGCCCGCACAGATACGCAGTATTTT. Residues: CSLSARTDTQYF.